Listed here are 21 T cell receptor beta chains from one sample, sequenced in a study of blood T cell repertoires in COVID-19. Sequencing was performed with immunoSEQ multiplex PCR; in TCRdb, only in-frame clones are kept and a portion is missing. Of 360,000 or so clones listed, roughly 90% are singletons. The specimen sequenced was peripheral blood. All receptors come from a man younger than 30 with active or convalescent COVID-19.

The rearrangement uses TRBV28 and TRBJ2-5, with 7 bases fitting TRBD1. V lost 6 bases, J lost 0 bases, and 7 bases stayed unmatched. The CDR3 is made up of 15 amino acids. The germline gives CDR1 MDHEN, CDR2 SYDVKM. CDR3 in amino acids: CASRTMGQYQETQYF. The CDR3 nucleotides read TGTGCCAGCAGGACTATGGGACAGTACCAAGAGACCCAGTACTTC.

This chain's CDR3 is CASSIGSRGVNTEAFF. CDR3 DNA sequence: TGTGCCAGTAGTATAGGTTCACGGGGTGTGAACACTGAAGCTTTCTTT. The V and J genes are TRBV19 and TRBJ1-1; D is uncertain. The germline V gene has CDR1 LNHDA and CDR2 SQIVND (reference sequence). Trimming removed 1 base from V and 0 bases from J, with 12 bases in between. The CDR3 length is 16 residues.

This clone was counted between two and nine times. CDR3 coding DNA: TGTGCCACCAGCAGAGGCGGGACAGGGGGAAATGAAAAACTGTTTTTT. Its translation: CATSRGGTGGNEKLFF. This chain connects TRBV15 to TRBJ1-4; 11 bases line up with TRBD1. Trimming at V came to 1 base and at J to 5 bases, leaving 3 bases not matched to a gene. The CDR3 has 16 residues. Germline loops: CDR1 LNHNV, CDR2 YYDKDF (reference sequence).

The chain is built from TRBV6-2 or TRBV6-3 and TRBJ2-2; maybe TRBD1 (6 bases). CDR3 length equals 15 residues. Deletions cut 2 bases from V and 9 bases from J, with 16 bases between. Germline CDR1 is MNHEY and CDR2 is SVGEGT. CDR3: CASSYRGTLVWELFF. In DNA form, the CDR3 reads TGTGCCAGCAGTTACAGGGGGACACTGGTCTGGGAGCTGTTTTTT.

The chain joins TRBV11-2 to TRBJ1-6; 9 bases align to TRBD1. The CDR3 has 14 amino acids. Germline V gene lookup returns CDR1 SGHAT and CDR2 FQNNGV. V shed 4 bases, J shed 7 bases, and the junction held 2 bases outside the gene matches. The CDR3 coding sequence is TGTGCCAGCAGCTACGACAGGGGGAATTCACCCCTCCACTTT. It translates to CASSYDRGNSPLHF.

The rearrangement uses TRBV3-1 (or the pseudogene TRBV3-2) and TRBJ1-4; unclear D gene. The CDR3 has 12 amino acids. Trimming stripped 4 bases from V and 8 bases from J, with 8 bases between. From germline, CDR1 is LGHDT and CDR2 YNNKEL (reference sequence). In DNA form, the CDR3 reads TGTGCCAGCAGCCTGAGCGAAGAAAAACTGTTTTTT. Amino acids: CASSLSEEKLFF.

The chain uses TRBV7-9 and TRBJ2-3; possible D gene TRBD1, 6 bases. This CDR3 has 14 residues. Germline CDR1 reads SEHNR; CDR2 reads FQNEAQ (reference sequence). V was cut by 3 bases and J by 3 bases, with 10 bases left in between. CDR3: CASSLVTGTDTQYF. The CDR3 coding sequence is TGTGCCAGCAGCTTGGTCACAGGGACAGATACGCAGTATTTT.

This rearrangement joins TRBV18 to TRBJ2-3; the D gene is possibly TRBD2 (6 bases). Germline V gene lookup returns CDR1 KGHSH and CDR2 LQKENI. Trimming stripped 5 bases from V and 2 bases from J, with 8 bases between. The CDR3 has 13 residues. The CDR3 protein is CASSRTNTDTQYF. The CDR3 DNA reads as TGTGCCAGCTCAAGGACTAACACAGATACGCAGTATTTT.

This chain joins TRBV19 and TRBJ2-7, with TRBD1 matching 12 bases. The CDR3 is made up of 14 amino acids. Unmatched junction bases numbered 6, after V lost 6 bases and J lost 6 bases. Germline loops: CDR1 LNHDA, CDR2 SQIVND (reference sequence). The DNA for the CDR3 is TGTGCCAGTAGCCCAGGGACAGGGGGCGCCGAGCAGTACTTC. This sequence encodes CASSPGTGGAEQYF.

The chain carries TRBV27 and TRBJ1-2; the match to TRBD1 covers 7 bases. The CDR3 length is 15 residues. From germline, CDR1 is MNHEY and CDR2 SMNVEV (reference sequence). Losses at the gene ends were 4 bases for V and 6 bases for J; bases not matched to a gene: 11. The CDR3 nucleotides are TGTGCCAGCAGTTCCCCTGGCAGGGGGATTGATGGCTACACCTTC. Its translation is CASSSPGRGIDGYTF.

CDR3 protein: CSARTGDLNTEAFF. The CDR3 region has the DNA TGCAGCGCCCGGACAGGGGACTTGAACACTGAAGCTTTCTTT. The chain employs TRBV29-1 and TRBJ1-1; 9 nucleotides align to TRBD1. This CDR3 is 14 amino acids long. With V trimmed by 7 bases and J by 0 bases, 6 bases remained unmatched. In germline, CDR1 is SQVTM, CDR2 ANQGSEA.

This chain links TRBV9 with TRBJ2-7, with 11 bases fitting TRBD1. V lost 4 bases to trimming and J lost 6 bases; unmatched junction nucleotides: 9. The germline gives CDR1 SGDLS, CDR2 YYNGEE. This CDR3 has 15 amino acids. CDR3 nucleotide sequence: TGTGCCAGCAGCCCAGCCGGGACAGGGGGAGTCGAGCAGTACTTC. Its translation: CASSPAGTGGVEQYF.

The J gene is TRBJ2-7, the V gene TRBV5-1; 11 bases match TRBD2. The CDR3 is made up of 17 amino acids. V lost 0 bases to trimming and J lost 3 bases; unmatched junction nucleotides: 8. Germline V CDR1 and CDR2: SGHRS, YFSETQ. The CDR3 here is CASSLASSGGLFYEQYF. Written as DNA, the CDR3 is TGCGCCAGCAGCTTGGCGTCTAGCGGGGGGCTATTCTACGAGCAGTACTTC. Full variable domain (remainder filled in from reference TRBV5-1 and TRBJ2-7): KAGVTQTPRYLIKTRGQQVTLSCSPISGHRSVSWYQQTPGQGLQFLFEYFSETQRNKGNFPGRFSGRQFSNSRSEMNVSTLELGDSALYLCASSLASSGGLFYEQYFGPGTRLTVT.

J is TRBJ2-3 and V is TRBV7-3; 15 bases fit TRBD2. The CDR3 loop spans 18 amino acids. The trim removed 4 bases at V and 6 bases at J, leaving 11 bases unmatched. Germline CDR1 SGHTA, CDR2 FQGTGA. The CDR3 is CASSSGTSGRPGRDTQYF. In nucleotides, the CDR3 is TGTGCCAGCAGCTCAGGGACTAGCGGGAGGCCCGGGAGGGATACGCAGTATTTT.

The chain links TRBV4-2 to TRBJ2-1, with a weak D call TRBD2 (6 bases). CDR3 length: 15 amino acids. Germline assignment: CDR1 LGHNA and CDR2 YNFKEQ. Trimming cost V 1 base and J 7 bases, with 14 bases left between them. The DNA of the CDR3 is TGTGCCAGCAGCCAAGGTACGGTCCGGGGGAATGAGCAGTTCTTC. Protein product: CASSQGTVRGNEQFF.

This clone was detected only a few times. This chain uses TRBV3-1 (or the pseudogene TRBV3-2) with TRBJ2-3; D is undetermined. The germline CDR1 and CDR2 sequences are LGHDT and YNNKEL (reference sequence). This CDR3 spans 12 amino acids. V was shortened by 0 bases and J by 5 bases, with 3 bases between the two germline ends. The CDR3 DNA follows: TGTGCCAGCAGCCAAGACAAAGATACGCAGTATTTT. Translating it yields CASSQDKDTQYF.

This clone has only one observation. The genes are TRBV4-3 and TRBJ2-7, with TRBD2 matching 7 bases. V shed 0 bases, J shed 3 bases, and the junction held 8 bases outside the gene matches. The CDR3 has 16 amino acids. Per germline, CDR1 LGHNA and CDR2 YSLEER. CDR3 in amino acids: CASSQDLGGSNYEQYF. The DNA for the CDR3 is TGCGCCAGCAGCCAAGATCTCGGGGGGTCGAACTACGAGCAGTACTTC.

CDR3 loop: CSARKGETQYF. The CDR3 DNA is TGCAGTGCTAGAAAGGGGGAGACCCAGTACTTC. The chain links TRBV20-1 to TRBJ2-5; a weak D match, TRBD1 (5 bases). The CDR3 length is 11 residues. CDR1 DFQATT and CDR2 SNEGSKA come from the germline V gene (reference sequence). The germline V and J ends were trimmed by 2 bases and 5 bases, with 6 bases remaining between them.

The V gene is TRBV4-3, the J gene TRBJ2-3, with TRBD2 as a possible D gene (6 bases). CDR1 and CDR2 (germline): LGHNA, YSLEER. CDR3 length: 16 amino acids. V was shortened by 0 bases and J by 1 base, with 11 bases between the two germline ends. This CDR3 is CASSQELAAGTDTQYF. In DNA, the CDR3 is TGCGCCAGCAGCCAAGAACTAGCCGCGGGCACAGATACGCAGTATTTT.

The J gene is TRBJ2-7, the V gene TRBV6-5; tentative D call: TRBD1 (5 bases). Germline assignment: CDR1 MNHEY and CDR2 SVGAGI. The CDR3 spans 15 residues. V was clipped by 2 bases and J by 6 bases, with 17 bases between them. CDR3 bases: TGTGCCAGCAGTTACGTATTCCGCAGGGCCGGCGAGCAGTACTTC. Its protein is CASSYVFRRAGEQYF.

The CDR3 DNA is TGTGCCAGCAGTCCCGACAGGTCTGCTGAAGCTTTCTTT. Amino acid sequence: CASSPDRSAEAFF. The chain uses TRBV28 and TRBJ1-1, with D maybe TRBD1 (6 bases). V lost 5 bases, J lost 6 bases, and 13 bases lay in between. CDR3 length equals 13 residues. Germline CDR1 MDHEN, CDR2 SYDVKM.